Below, 31 T cell receptor beta chains from the same sample are listed, as sequenced in a study of OX40 agonist ivuxolimab in advanced cancers. Produced via immunoSEQ multiplex PCR; TCRdb's table is partial and in-frame only. Here the sample spans some 69,000 clones, 90% being singletons. The material sequenced was CD4+ or CD8+ T cells sorted from blood, taken in a trial of the OX40 agonist ivuxolimab. The receptors originated from an adult with an advanced solid tumor such as melanoma, head and neck, liver or kidney cancer.

The chain joins TRBV7-9 to TRBJ1-5, with 10 bases matching TRBD1. The germline V gene has CDR1 SEHNR and CDR2 FQNEAQ (reference sequence). The CDR3 totals 15 residues. V lost 5 bases to trimming and J lost 2 bases; unmatched junction nucleotides: 3. Here the CDR3 reads CASSMTGGGNQPQHF. The CDR3 DNA is TGTGCCAGCAGCATGACAGGGGGCGGCAATCAGCCCCAGCATTTT. Full variable domain (outside the CDR3, taken from reference TRBV7-9 and TRBJ1-5): DTGVSQNPRHKITKRGQNVTFRCDPISEHNRLYWYRQTLGQGPEFLTYFQNEAQLEKSRLLSDRFSAERPKGSFSTLEIQRTEQGDSAMYLCASSMTGGGNQPQHFGDGTRLSIL.

This chain connects TRBV4-3 to TRBJ2-3; D not resolved. CDR3 size: 13 residues. V was cut by 1 base and J by 6 bases, with 8 bases left in between. CDR1 and CDR2 (germline): LGHNA, YSLEER. The CDR3 here is CASSQVPGDTQYF. CDR3 nucleotide sequence: TGCGCCAGCAGCCAAGTCCCCGGGGATACGCAGTATTTT.

V and J are TRBV28 and TRBJ1-5, with D possibly TRBD1 on 6 matching bases. Germline CDR1 is MDHEN and CDR2 is SYDVKM. The CDR3 has 15 amino acids. Trimming shortened V by 6 bases and J by 3 bases, and 15 bases separated the two germline ends. The CDR3 DNA follows: TGTGCCAGCAGCCCGACAGGAGGATTCAATCAGCCCCAGCATTTT. Protein sequence: CASSPTGGFNQPQHF.

V and J are TRBV27 and TRBJ2-1, with TRBD2 matching 11 bases. The V and J ends lost 5 bases and 8 bases, in that order; junction bases with no gene match: 11. The V gene's germline CDR1 is MNHEY and CDR2 SMNVEV (reference sequence). This CDR3 is 16 amino acids long. CDR3 region: CASSADRLAGTDEQFF. CDR3 bases: TGTGCCAGCAGTGCAGATCGACTAGCGGGAACCGATGAGCAGTTCTTC.

The chain couples TRBV28 to TRBJ2-1, with D unresolved. Trimming took 3 bases from V and 4 from J, leaving 7 bases between them. The germline V gene encodes CDR1 MDHEN and CDR2 SYDVKM. This CDR3 is 13 amino acids long. The CDR3 spells CASSLRRYNEQFF. As DNA, the CDR3 is TGTGCCAGCAGTTTGCGCAGATACAATGAGCAGTTCTTC.

V usage is TRBV29-1 and J usage is TRBJ1-2; D not resolved. The V and J ends lost 4 bases and 8 bases respectively, with 8 bases between them. This CDR3 spans 10 amino acids. Germline CDR1 SQVTM, CDR2 ANQGSEA. The CDR3 loop is CSVVQRGYTF. The CDR3 nucleotides are TGCAGCGTTGTTCAGAGAGGCTACACCTTC.

The V gene is TRBV6-5, the J gene TRBJ2-7; 8 nucleotides match TRBD2. The CDR3 is made up of 14 amino acids. The V segment lost 8 bases and the J segment 2 bases; nucleotides outside the gene matches: 8. Germline V gives CDR1 MNHEY, CDR2 SVGAGI. This chain's CDR3 is CASSRREAPYEQYF. CDR3 in DNA: TGTGCCAGCTCAAGGCGGGAGGCCCCCTACGAGCAGTACTTC.

This clone was seen a single time. The chain links TRBV5-1 to TRBJ2-7; D gene uncertain. Germline V gene sequence: CDR1 SGHRS, CDR2 YFSETQ. The CDR3 spans 14 residues. V was cut by 0 bases and J by 5 bases, with 12 bases left in between. The CDR3 spells CASSLAGRTHEQYF. The CDR3 DNA follows: TGCGCCAGCAGCTTGGCCGGGCGCACCCACGAGCAGTACTTC.

This clone appeared once. The rearrangement joins TRBV28 to TRBJ2-3; 7 nucleotides line up with TRBD2. CDR1 and CDR2 (germline): MDHEN, SYDVKM. V was clipped by 1 base and J by 0 bases; unmatched bases: 4. CDR3 size: 16 residues. In nucleotides, the CDR3 is TGTGCCAGCAGTTTATCCCTAGCGGTTAGCACAGATACGCAGTATTTT. Its translation: CASSLSLAVSTDTQYF. Using reference TRBV28 and TRBJ2-3 for the parts outside the CDR3, the full variable domain is DVKVTQSSRYLVKRTGEKVFLECVQDMDHENMFWYRQDPGLGLRLIYFSYDVKMKEKGDIPEGYSVSREKKERFSLILESASTNQTSMYLCASSLSLAVSTDTQYFGPGTRLTVL.

The J gene is TRBJ1-2, the V gene TRBV5-1; 8 bases are shared with TRBD1. The V and J ends lost 4 bases and 6 bases, in that order; junction bases with no gene match: 8. CDR3 length: 14 amino acids. CDR1 SGHRS and CDR2 YFSETQ come from the germline V gene. Here the CDR3 DNA reads TGCGCCAGCAGCGGCGGACAGGGCAGCGATGGCTACACCTTC. This codes for CASSGGQGSDGYTF.

This rearrangement joins TRBV27 to TRBJ2-7; TRBD2 matches 8 bases. The CDR3 has 13 residues. V gave up 6 bases and J gave up 7 bases; unmatched junction bases: 8. Germline V CDR1 and CDR2: MNHEY, SMNVEV (reference sequence). The DNA of the CDR3 is TGTGCCAGCAGGCGAGCGGGAGTAGGGGAGCAGTACTTC. Amino acids: CASRRAGVGEQYF.

V is TRBV10-3 and J is TRBJ1-5; 8 nucleotides line up with TRBD1. V was clipped by 10 bases and J by 2 bases; unmatched bases: 4. CDR3 length: 13 amino acids. CDR1 is ENHRY and CDR2 is SYGVKD in the germline V gene. This CDR3 is CATGQGGNQPQHF. DNA of the CDR3: TGTGCCACCGGACAGGGCGGCAATCAGCCCCAGCATTTT.

The rearrangement joins TRBV9 to TRBJ2-7; D is unclear. V lost 0 bases and J lost 0, with 7 bases in between. The CDR3 has 14 amino acids. CDR1 and CDR2 (germline): SGDLS, YYNGEE. CDR3 in amino acids: CASSVVGSSYEQYF. The CDR3 DNA is TGTGCCAGCAGCGTAGTGGGTTCCTCCTACGAGCAGTACTTC. The full variable domain, with the rest looked up from reference TRBV9 and TRBJ2-7, is DSGVTQTPKHLITATGQRVTLRCSPRSGDLSVYWYQQSLDQGLQFLIQYYNGEERAKGNILERFSAQQFPDLHSELNLSSLELGDSALYFCASSVVGSSYEQYFGPGTRLTVT.

CDR3 amino acids: CASRTGSSPLHF. In DNA, the CDR3 is TGTGCCAGCAGAACAGGGAGTTCACCCCTCCACTTT. The chain has TRBV6-5 and TRBJ1-6, with a tentative D call TRBD1 (6 bases). Deletions cut 6 bases from V and 9 bases from J, with 9 bases between. The germline gives CDR1 MNHEY, CDR2 SVGAGI. The CDR3 extends over 12 amino acids.

The chain is built from TRBV11-1 and TRBJ2-1; D is perhaps TRBD2 (6 bases). The V and J ends lost 3 bases and 4 bases respectively, with 10 bases between them. The CDR3 has 14 amino acids. Germline CDR1 reads SGHAT; CDR2 reads FQDESV (reference sequence). CDR3 protein: CASSFVAGYNEQFF. The DNA of the CDR3 is TGTGCCAGCAGCTTCGTGGCGGGGTACAATGAGCAGTTCTTC.

V is TRBV19 and J is TRBJ2-3, with 8 bases fitting TRBD2. There are 15 residues in the CDR3. J was trimmed by 4 bases and V by 5 bases; bases with no gene match: 8. CDR1 and CDR2 (germline): LNHDA, SQIVND (reference sequence). This CDR3 is CASSSSGSEADTQYF. CDR3 bases: TGTGCCAGTAGTTCGAGCGGGAGTGAGGCAGATACGCAGTATTTT.

The chain has TRBV6-5 and TRBJ2-1; 8 bases fit TRBD1. V lost 6 bases to trimming and J lost 12 bases; unmatched junction nucleotides: 10. The germline V gene encodes CDR1 MNHEY and CDR2 SVGAGI. The CDR3 contains 13 residues. The CDR3 loop is CASSYTQGALQFF. CDR3 DNA: TGTGCCAGCAGCTACACCCAGGGGGCCCTGCAGTTCTTC.

The rearrangement uses TRBV11-2 and TRBJ2-1; 9 positions agree with TRBD2. This CDR3 has 17 residues. Germline V CDR1 and CDR2: SGHAT, FQNNGV. V dropped 2 bases and J dropped 5; count of bases not matched to a gene: 10. CDR3 in amino acids: CASSLLASGRRDNEQFF. For the CDR3, the DNA is TGTGCCAGCAGCTTATTGGCGAGCGGGAGGAGGGACAATGAGCAGTTCTTC. Based on the CDR3 plus reference TRBV11-2 and TRBJ2-1, the full variable domain is EAGVAQSPRYKIIEKRQSVAFWCNPISGHATLYWYQQILGQGPKLLIQFQNNGVVDDSQLPKDRFSAERLKGVDSTLKIQPAKLEDSAVYLCASSLLASGRRDNEQFFGPGTRLTVL.

The genes are TRBV11-1 and TRBJ2-4, with D perhaps matching TRBD2 (5 bases). V was trimmed by 1 base and J by 0 bases, leaving 7 bases between them. This CDR3 region has 15 residues. Germline CDR1 is SGHAT and CDR2 is FQDESV (reference sequence). CDR3 nucleotides: TGTGCCAGCAGCTTAGGAGCGGTAGCCAAAAACATTCAGTACTTC. It specifies CASSLGAVAKNIQYF.

The rearrangement uses TRBV19 and TRBJ2-6; possibly TRBD1 for D (6 bases). Per the germline V gene, CDR1 is LNHDA and CDR2 is SQIVND (reference sequence). CDR3 length: 17 amino acids. Trimming left V 3 bases short and J 4 bases short, with 16 bases between. CDR3 region: CASSILQGFSGANVLTF. DNA of the CDR3: TGTGCCAGTAGTATTTTGCAGGGGTTCTCCGGGGCCAACGTCCTGACTTTC. The full variable domain, completed using reference TRBV19 and TRBJ2-6, is DGGITQSPKYLFRKEGQNVTLSCEQNLNHDAMYWYRQDPGQGLRLIYYSQIVNDFQKGDIAEGYSVSREKKESFPLTVTSAQKNPTAFYLCASSILQGFSGANVLTFGAGSRLTVL.

The chain recombines TRBV5-1 with TRBJ2-5; D remains unclear. Germline-derived CDR1 and CDR2 are SGHRS and YFSETQ. The CDR3 is 13 residues long. V gave up 4 bases and J gave up 2 bases, with 9 bases separating them. This CDR3 reads CASSPRPQETQYF. CDR3 sequence (DNA): TGCGCCAGCAGCCCCCGCCCGCAAGAGACCCAGTACTTC.

The rearrangement joins TRBV11-3 to TRBJ2-7; 7 positions agree with TRBD1. This CDR3 has 16 residues. V trimming: 5 bases; J trimming: 4 bases; junction bases outside the gene matches: 14. Per the germline V gene, CDR1 is SGHNT and CDR2 is YENEEA. CDR3 protein: CASSLAGPGQLYEQYF. The CDR3, as DNA: TGTGCCAGCAGCCTAGCCGGACCGGGACAGCTTTACGAGCAGTACTTC. Drawing the rest from reference TRBV11-3 and TRBJ2-7, the complete variable domain is EAGVVQSPRYKIIEKKQPVAFWCNPISGHNTLYWYLQNLGQGPELLIRYENEEAVDDSQLPKDRFSAERLKGVDSTLKIQPAELGDSAVYLCASSLAGPGQLYEQYFGPGTRLTVT.

This sequence joins TRBV28 and TRBJ1-3; D unresolved. V shed 2 bases and J shed 2 bases, with 7 bases lying between them. This CDR3 is built from 14 residues. Germline CDR1 is MDHEN and CDR2 is SYDVKM. CDR3 nucleotide sequence: TGTGCCAGCAGTTTAACGTCAGCTGGAAACACCATATATTTT. Amino acid sequence: CASSLTSAGNTIYF. The full variable domain, its missing parts supplied by reference TRBV28 and TRBJ1-3, is DVKVTQSSRYLVKRTGEKVFLECVQDMDHENMFWYRQDPGLGLRLIYFSYDVKMKEKGDIPEGYSVSREKKERFSLILESASTNQTSMYLCASSLTSAGNTIYFGEGSWLTVV.

V gene TRBV28 combines with J gene TRBJ2-5, with 7 bases matching TRBD2. Looked up from germline, CDR1 is MDHEN and CDR2 is SYDVKM. After removal of 6 bases from V and 3 bases from J, the junction contained 7 bases not matched to a gene. This CDR3 is built from 14 residues. The CDR3 nucleotides are TGTGCCAGCAGCATGGCTAGCGGAGAAGAGACCCAGTACTTC. Its protein is CASSMASGEETQYF.

This clone is a singleton in its sample. The gene calls are TRBV4-1 and TRBJ2-3, with D hard to call. In germline, CDR1 is MGHRA, CDR2 YSYEKL. With 5 bases removed from V and 0 bases from J, the gap between germline ends came to 12 bases. This CDR3 spans 15 amino acids. CDR3 in amino acids: CASSKKTLSTDTQYF. CDR3 sequence (DNA): TGCGCCAGCAGCAAGAAAACCCTTAGCACAGATACGCAGTATTTT.

This sequence joins TRBV9 and TRBJ2-1; TRBD2 matches 8 bases. CDR1 and CDR2 from the germline V gene are SGDLS and YYNGEE. The CDR3 is 16 residues long. The ends lost 0 bases at V and 8 bases at J; junction bases unmatched: 10. The CDR3 region is CASSVGGTRYVDEQFF. The DNA of the CDR3 is TGTGCCAGCAGCGTAGGTGGGACTAGGTATGTCGATGAGCAGTTCTTC.

In nucleotides, the CDR3 is TGTGCCAGCAGTAGGGACAGAGCCTACGAGCAGTACTTC. It is translated as CASSRDRAYEQYF. This sequence joins TRBV6-6 and TRBJ2-7; 7 bases line up with TRBD1. V shed 5 bases and J 2 bases; nucleotides not matched to a gene: 3. CDR1 and CDR2 (germline): MNHNY, SVGAGI (reference sequence). This CDR3 comprises 13 residues.

V gene TRBV28 combines with J gene TRBJ2-7; D possibly corresponds to TRBD2 (5 bases). The germline gives CDR1 MDHEN, CDR2 SYDVKM. V lost 3 bases, J lost 2 bases, and 14 bases lay in between. CDR3 length: 15 amino acids. DNA of the CDR3: TGTGCCAGCAGTTTCCCGGGGAGCGGAACCTACGAGCAGTACTTC. This encodes CASSFPGSGTYEQYF.

In DNA form, the CDR3 reads TGTGCCAGCAGCTTAACGAGCCGGGGGGATGGCTACACCTTC. Protein sequence: CASSLTSRGDGYTF. V usage is TRBV7-3 and J usage is TRBJ1-2, with a possible D match to TRBD1 (5 bases). Trimming removed 0 bases at V and 6 bases at J, with 11 bases between. Germline CDR1 is SGHTA and CDR2 is FQGTGA. This CDR3 region has 14 residues. Filled out from reference TRBV7-3 and TRBJ1-2, the complete variable domain reads GAGVSQTPSNKVTEKGKYVELRCDPISGHTALYWYRQSLGQGPEFLIYFQGTGAADDSGLPNDRFFAVRPEGSVSTLKIQRTERGDSAVYLCASSLTSRGDGYTFGSGTRLTVV.

The CDR3 nucleotides are TGTGCCAGCAGCTTAGCGGGCGGGATCGGTGAGACCCAGTACTTC. Translation: CASSLAGGIGETQYF. This chain joins TRBV7-3 and TRBJ2-5; perhaps TRBD2 as D (6 bases). The CDR3 extends over 15 amino acids. Germline V gene data show CDR1 as SGHTA and CDR2 as FQGTGA. Trimming shortened V by 2 bases and J by 5 bases, and 15 bases separated the two germline ends.

This clone was seen only once. The DNA for the CDR3 is TGTGCCAGCAGCCGGAACTCTGGGGCCAACGTCCTGACTTTC. Translating gives CASSRNSGANVLTF. The chain is built from TRBV7-3 and TRBJ2-6; D not certain. CDR1 and CDR2 from the germline V gene are SGHTA and FQGTGA. The CDR3 runs 14 residues. V was clipped by 5 bases and J by 0 bases, with 5 bases between them.